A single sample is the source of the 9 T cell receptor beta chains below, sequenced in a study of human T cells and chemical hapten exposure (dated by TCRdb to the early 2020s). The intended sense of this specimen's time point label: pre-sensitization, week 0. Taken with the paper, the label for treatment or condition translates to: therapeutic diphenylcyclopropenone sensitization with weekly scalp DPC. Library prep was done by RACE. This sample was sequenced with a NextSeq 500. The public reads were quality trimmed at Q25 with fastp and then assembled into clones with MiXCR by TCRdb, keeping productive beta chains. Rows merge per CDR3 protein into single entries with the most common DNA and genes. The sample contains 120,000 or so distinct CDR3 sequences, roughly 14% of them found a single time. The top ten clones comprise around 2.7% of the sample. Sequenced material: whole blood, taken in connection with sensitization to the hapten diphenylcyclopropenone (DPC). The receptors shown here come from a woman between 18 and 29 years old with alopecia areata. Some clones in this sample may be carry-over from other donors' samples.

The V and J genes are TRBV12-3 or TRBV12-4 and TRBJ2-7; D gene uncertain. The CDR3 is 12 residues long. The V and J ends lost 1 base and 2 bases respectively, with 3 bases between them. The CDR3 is CASSLVAYEQYF. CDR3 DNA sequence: TGTGCCAGCAGTTTAGTTGCCTACGAGCAGTACTTC.

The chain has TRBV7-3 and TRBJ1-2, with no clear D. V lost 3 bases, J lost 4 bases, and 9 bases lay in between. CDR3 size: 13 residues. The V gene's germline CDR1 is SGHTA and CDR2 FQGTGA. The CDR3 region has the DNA TGTGCCAGCAGCTTGGACGGGTCCTATGGCTACACCTTC. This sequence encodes CASSLDGSYGYTF.

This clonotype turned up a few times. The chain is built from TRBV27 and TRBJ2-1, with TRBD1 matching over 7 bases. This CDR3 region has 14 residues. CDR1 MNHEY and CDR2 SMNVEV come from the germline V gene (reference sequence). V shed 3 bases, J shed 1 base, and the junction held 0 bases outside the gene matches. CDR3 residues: CASSLTGSYNEQFF. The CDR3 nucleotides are TGTGCCAGCAGTTTGACAGGGTCCTACAATGAGCAGTTCTTC.

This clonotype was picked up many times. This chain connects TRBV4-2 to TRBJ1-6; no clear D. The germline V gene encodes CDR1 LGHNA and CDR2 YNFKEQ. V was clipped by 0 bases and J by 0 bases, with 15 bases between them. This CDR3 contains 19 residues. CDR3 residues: CASSQDLGRISSYNSPLHF. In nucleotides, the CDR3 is TGTGCCAGCAGCCAAGATCTTGGGCGGATAAGCTCCTATAATTCACCCCTCCACTTT.

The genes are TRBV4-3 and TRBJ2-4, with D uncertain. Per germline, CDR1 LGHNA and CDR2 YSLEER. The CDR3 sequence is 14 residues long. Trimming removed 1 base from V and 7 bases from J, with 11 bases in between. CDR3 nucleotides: TGCGCCAGCAGCCAAGGTTTAAGTAGGAACATTCAGTACTTC. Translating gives CASSQGLSRNIQYF.

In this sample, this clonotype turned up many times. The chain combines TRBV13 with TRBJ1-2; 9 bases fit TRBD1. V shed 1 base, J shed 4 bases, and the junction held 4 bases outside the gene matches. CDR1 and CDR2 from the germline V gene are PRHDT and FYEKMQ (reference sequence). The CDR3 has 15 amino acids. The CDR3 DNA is TGTGCCAGCAGCTTAGACCGGGACAGGGTCTATGGCTACACCTTC. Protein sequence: CASSLDRDRVYGYTF.

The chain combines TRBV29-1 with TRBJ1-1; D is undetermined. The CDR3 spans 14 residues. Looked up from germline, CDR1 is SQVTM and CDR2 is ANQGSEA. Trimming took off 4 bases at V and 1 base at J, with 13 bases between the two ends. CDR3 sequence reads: CSVGDGKKNTEAFF. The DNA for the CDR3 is TGCAGCGTTGGAGACGGAAAGAAGAACACTGAAGCTTTCTTT. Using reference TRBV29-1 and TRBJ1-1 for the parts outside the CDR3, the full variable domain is SAVISQKPSRDICQRGTSLTIQCQVDSQVTMMFWYRQQPGQSLTLIATANQGSEATYESGFVIDKFPISRPNLTFSTLTVSNMSPEDSSIYLCSVGDGKKNTEAFFGQGTRLTVV.

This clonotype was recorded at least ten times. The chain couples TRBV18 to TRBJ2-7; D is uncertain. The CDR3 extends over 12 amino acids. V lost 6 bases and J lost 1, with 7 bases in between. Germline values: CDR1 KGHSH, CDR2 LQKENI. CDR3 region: CASSTDSYEQYF. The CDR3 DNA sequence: TGTGCCAGCTCGACGGATTCCTACGAGCAGTACTTC.

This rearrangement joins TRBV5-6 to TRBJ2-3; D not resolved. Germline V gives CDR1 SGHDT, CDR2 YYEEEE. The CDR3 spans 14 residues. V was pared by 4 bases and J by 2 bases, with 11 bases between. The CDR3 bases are TGTGCCAGCAGCCCTAGTCCTGCCACAGATACGCAGTATTTT. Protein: CASSPSPATDTQYF.